This T cell receptor (beta chain) stems from a study of metastatic and nonmetastatic thyroid tumors. Study in general: Across peripheral blood and tumor or nodule tissue samples taken from malignant and benign thyroid patients, the repertoires were compared with one another.

In this sample, this clone turned up many times. What it recognizes is unknown. Germline assignment: CDR1 SGHAT and CDR2 FQNNGV. The CDR3 sequence is 15 residues long. V gave up 1 base and J gave up 6 bases, with 13 bases separating them. Findings and caveats of the study: Reported TCR beta diversity, measured in blood and tumor, was significantly higher for malignant thyroid tumors than for benign nodules.

TCRdb re-clonotyped the PCR reads through MiXCR. The repertoire holds 15,000 to 20,000 clones, with roughly an eighth as singletons. Treatment of any kind had been given to no patient before thyroid surgery. Material for sequencing was tumor tissue. The sequence was collected from a female donor with papillary thyroid cancer or a benign thyroid nodule (not recorded which). Some clones in this sample may be carry-over from other donors' samples. The gene calls are TRBV11-2 and TRBJ2-4, with a weak D call TRBD2 (6 bases). The CDR3 is CASSLGAGSVNIQYF. CDR3 DNA sequence: TGTGCCAGCAGCTTAGGGGCGGGATCGGTAAACATTCAGTACTTC.